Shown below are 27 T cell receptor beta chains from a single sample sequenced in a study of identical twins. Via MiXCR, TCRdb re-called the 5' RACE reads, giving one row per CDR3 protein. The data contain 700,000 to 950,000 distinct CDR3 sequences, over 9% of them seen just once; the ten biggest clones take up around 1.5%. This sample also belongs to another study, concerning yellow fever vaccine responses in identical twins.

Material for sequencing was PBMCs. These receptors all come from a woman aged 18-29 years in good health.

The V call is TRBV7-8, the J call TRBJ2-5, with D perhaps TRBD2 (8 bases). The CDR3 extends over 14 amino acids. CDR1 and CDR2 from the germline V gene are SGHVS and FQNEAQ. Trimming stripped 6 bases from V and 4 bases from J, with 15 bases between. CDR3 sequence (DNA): TGTGCCAGCAGGCACAGGGGACTAGGAGAGACCCAGTACTTC. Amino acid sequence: CASRHRGLGETQYF.

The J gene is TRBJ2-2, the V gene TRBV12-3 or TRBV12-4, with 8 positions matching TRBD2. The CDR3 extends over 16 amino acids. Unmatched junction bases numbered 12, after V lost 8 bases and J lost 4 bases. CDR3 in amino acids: CASPKGPSGSTGELFF. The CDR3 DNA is TGTGCCAGCCCAAAGGGGCCTAGCGGGTCCACCGGGGAGCTGTTTTTT.

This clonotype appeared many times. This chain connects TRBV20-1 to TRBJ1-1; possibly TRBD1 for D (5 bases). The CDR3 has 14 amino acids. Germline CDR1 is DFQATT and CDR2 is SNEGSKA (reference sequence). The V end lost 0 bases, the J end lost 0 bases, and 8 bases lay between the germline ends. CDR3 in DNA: TGCAGTGCTAGAGATCCGGGGGTGAACACTGAAGCTTTCTTT. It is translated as CSARDPGVNTEAFF.

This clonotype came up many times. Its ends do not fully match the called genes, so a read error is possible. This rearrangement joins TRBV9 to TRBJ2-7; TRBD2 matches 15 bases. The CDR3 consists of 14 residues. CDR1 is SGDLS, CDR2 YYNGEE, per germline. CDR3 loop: CASSVGLAGGEQYF. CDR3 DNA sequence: TGCGCCAGCAGCGTGGGACTAGCGGGAGGCGAGCAGTACTTC.

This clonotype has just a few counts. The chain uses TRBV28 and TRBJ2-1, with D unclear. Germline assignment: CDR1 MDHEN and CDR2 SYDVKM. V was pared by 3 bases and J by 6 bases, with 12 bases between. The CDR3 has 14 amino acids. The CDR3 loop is CASSFSAITNEQFF. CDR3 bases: TGTGCCAGCAGTTTTAGTGCTATTACCAATGAGCAGTTCTTC.

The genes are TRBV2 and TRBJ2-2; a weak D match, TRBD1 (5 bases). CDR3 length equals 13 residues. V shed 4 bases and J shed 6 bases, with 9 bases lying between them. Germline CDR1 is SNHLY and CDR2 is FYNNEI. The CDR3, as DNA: TGTGCCAGCAGTGGGCAGGGTCCCGGGGAGCTGTTTTTT. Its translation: CASSGQGPGELFF.

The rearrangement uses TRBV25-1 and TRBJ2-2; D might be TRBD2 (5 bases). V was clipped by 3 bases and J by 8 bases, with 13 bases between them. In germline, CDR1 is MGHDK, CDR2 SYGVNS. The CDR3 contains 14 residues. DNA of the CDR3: TGTGCCAGCAGTGAGCCGGGAACGGTAGGGGAGCTGTTTTTT. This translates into CASSEPGTVGELFF.

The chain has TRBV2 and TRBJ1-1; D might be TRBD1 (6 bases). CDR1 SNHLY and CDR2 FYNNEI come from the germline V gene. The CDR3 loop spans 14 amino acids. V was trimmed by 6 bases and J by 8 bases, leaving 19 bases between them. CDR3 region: CASSRNDRPPEAFF. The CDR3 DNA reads TGTGCCAGCAGCCGCAACGACAGGCCCCCCGAAGCTTTCTTT.

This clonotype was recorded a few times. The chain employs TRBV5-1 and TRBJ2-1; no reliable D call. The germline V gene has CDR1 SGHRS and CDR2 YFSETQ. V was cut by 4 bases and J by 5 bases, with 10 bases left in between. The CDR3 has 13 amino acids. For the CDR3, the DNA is TGCGCCAGCAGCACCACCCAGCACAATGAGCAGTTCTTC. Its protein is CASSTTQHNEQFF. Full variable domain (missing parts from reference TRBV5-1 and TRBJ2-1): KAGVTQTPRYLIKTRGQQVTLSCSPISGHRSVSWYQQTPGQGLQFLFEYFSETQRNKGNFPGRFSGRQFSNSRSEMNVSTLELGDSALYLCASSTTQHNEQFFGPGTRLTVL.

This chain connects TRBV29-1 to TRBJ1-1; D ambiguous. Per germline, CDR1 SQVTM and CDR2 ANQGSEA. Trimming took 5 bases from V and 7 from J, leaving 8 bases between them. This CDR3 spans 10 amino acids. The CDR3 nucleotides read TGCAGCGTTCATGAAGGTGAAGCTTTCTTT. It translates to CSVHEGEAFF.

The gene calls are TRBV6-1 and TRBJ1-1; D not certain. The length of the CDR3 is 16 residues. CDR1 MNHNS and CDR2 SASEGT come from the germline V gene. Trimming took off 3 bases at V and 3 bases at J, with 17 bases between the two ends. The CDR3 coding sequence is TGTGCCAGCAGTGATTTGAGCTACCATGGGGACACTGAAGCTTTCTTT. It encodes CASSDLSYHGDTEAFF.

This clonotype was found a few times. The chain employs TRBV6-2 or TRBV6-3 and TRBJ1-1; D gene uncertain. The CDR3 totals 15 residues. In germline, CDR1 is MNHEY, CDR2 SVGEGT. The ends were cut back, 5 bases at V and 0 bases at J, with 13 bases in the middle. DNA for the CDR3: TGTGCCAGCAGTAACCCACAGACTTTGAACACTGAAGCTTTCTTT. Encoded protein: CASSNPQTLNTEAFF.

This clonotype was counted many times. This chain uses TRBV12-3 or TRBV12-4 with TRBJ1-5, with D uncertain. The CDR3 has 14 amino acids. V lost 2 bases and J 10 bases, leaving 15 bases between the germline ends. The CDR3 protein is CASSLRTAAPPQHF. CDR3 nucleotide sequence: TGTGCCAGCAGTTTAAGGACCGCCGCACCCCCCCAGCATTTT.

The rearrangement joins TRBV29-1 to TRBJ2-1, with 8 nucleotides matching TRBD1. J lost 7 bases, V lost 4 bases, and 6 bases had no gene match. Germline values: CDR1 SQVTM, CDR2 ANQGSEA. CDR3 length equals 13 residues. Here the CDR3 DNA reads TGCAGCGTTGTCGGACAGGGTGGAAATGAGCAGTTCTTC. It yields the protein CSVVGQGGNEQFF.

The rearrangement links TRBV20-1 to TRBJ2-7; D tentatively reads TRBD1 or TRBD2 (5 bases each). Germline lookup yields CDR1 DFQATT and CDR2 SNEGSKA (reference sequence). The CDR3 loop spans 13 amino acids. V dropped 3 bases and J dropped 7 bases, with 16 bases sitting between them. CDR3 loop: CSASLGTEREQYV. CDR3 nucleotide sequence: TGCAGTGCTAGTTTGGGGACCGAGAGGGAGCAGTACGTC.

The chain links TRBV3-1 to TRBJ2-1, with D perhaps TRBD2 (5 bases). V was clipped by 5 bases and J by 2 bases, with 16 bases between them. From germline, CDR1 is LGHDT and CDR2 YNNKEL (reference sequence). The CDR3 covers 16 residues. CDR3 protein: CASSTPRSGPYNEQFF. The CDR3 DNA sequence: TGTGCCAGCAGCACTCCTCGGAGCGGCCCCTACAATGAGCAGTTCTTC.

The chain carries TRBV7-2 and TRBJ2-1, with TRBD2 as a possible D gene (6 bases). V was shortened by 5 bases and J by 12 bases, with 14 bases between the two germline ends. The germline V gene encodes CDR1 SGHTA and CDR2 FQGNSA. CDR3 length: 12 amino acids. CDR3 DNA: TGTGCCAGCAGCGCCTCGGGACTTGGGCAGTTCTTC. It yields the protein CASSASGLGQFF. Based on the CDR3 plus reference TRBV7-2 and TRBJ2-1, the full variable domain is GAGVSQSPSNKVTEKGKDVELRCDPISGHTALYWYRQSLGQGLEFLIYFQGNSAPDKSGLPSDRFSAERTGGSVSTLTIQRTQQEDSAVYLCASSASGLGQFFGPGTRLTVL.

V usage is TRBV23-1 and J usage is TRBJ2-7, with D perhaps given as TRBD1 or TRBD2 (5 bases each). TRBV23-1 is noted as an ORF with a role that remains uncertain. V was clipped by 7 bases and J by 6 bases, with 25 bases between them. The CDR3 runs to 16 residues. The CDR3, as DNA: TGCGCCAGCATCCGGGACCGGGGCTTGTGTTTTCGCGAGCAGTACTTC. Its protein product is CASIRDRGLCFREQYF.

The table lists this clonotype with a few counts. In DNA, the CDR3 is TGTGCCAGCAGTGGTTTCAGGGGGTTCGGGGAGACCCAGTACTTC. Its protein product is CASSGFRGFGETQYF. The chain carries TRBV2 and TRBJ2-5, with 7 bases identical to TRBD1. Unmatched junction bases numbered 10, after V lost 4 bases and J lost 5 bases. CDR1 is SNHLY and CDR2 is FYNNEI in the germline V gene. The CDR3 extends over 15 amino acids. The full variable domain, completed using reference TRBV2 and TRBJ2-5, is EPEVTQTPSHQVTQMGQEVILRCVPISNHLYFYWYRQILGQKVEFLVSFYNNEISEKSEIFDDQFSVERPDGSNFTLKIRSTKLEDSAMYFCASSGFRGFGETQYFGPGTRLLVL.

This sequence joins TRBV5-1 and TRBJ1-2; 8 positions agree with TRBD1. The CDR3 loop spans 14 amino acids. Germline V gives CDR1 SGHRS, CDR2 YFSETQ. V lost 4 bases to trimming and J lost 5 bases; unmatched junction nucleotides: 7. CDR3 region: CASSPDRDLYGYTF. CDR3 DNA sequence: TGCGCCAGCAGCCCGGACAGGGACTTATATGGCTACACCTTC. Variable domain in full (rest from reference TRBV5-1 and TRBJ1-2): KAGVTQTPRYLIKTRGQQVTLSCSPISGHRSVSWYQQTPGQGLQFLFEYFSETQRNKGNFPGRFSGRQFSNSRSEMNVSTLELGDSALYLCASSPDRDLYGYTFGSGTRLTVV.

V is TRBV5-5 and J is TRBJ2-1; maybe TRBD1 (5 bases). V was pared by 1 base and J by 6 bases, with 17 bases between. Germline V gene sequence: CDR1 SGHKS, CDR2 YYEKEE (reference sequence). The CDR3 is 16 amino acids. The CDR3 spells CASSLILRAMVNEQFF. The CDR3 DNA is TGTGCCAGCAGCTTGATCCTCAGGGCCATGGTCAATGAGCAGTTCTTC.

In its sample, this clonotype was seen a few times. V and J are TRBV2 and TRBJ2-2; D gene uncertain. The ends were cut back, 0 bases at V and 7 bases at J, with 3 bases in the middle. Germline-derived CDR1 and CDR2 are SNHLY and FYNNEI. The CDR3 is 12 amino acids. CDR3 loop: CASSEANGELFF. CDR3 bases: TGTGCCAGCAGTGAAGCTAACGGGGAGCTGTTTTTT.

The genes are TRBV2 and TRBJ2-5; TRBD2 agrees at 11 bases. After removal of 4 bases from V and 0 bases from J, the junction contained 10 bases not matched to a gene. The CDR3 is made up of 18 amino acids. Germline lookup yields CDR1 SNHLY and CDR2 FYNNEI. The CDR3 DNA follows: TGTGCCAGCAGTGGAAGGAGACTAGCGGGATCGTACCAAGAGACCCAGTACTTC. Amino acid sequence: CASSGRRLAGSYQETQYF. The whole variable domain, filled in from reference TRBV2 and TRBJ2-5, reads EPEVTQTPSHQVTQMGQEVILRCVPISNHLYFYWYRQILGQKVEFLVSFYNNEISEKSEIFDDQFSVERPDGSNFTLKIRSTKLEDSAMYFCASSGRRLAGSYQETQYFGPGTRLLVL.

In DNA form, the CDR3 reads TGCGCCAGCAGCCCCCCCAAACAGTCCTCCACAGATACGCAGTATTTT. Translation gives CASSPPKQSSTDTQYF. This chain joins TRBV5-1 and TRBJ2-3; D call uncertain. V was pared by 4 bases and J by 2 bases, with 17 bases between. This CDR3 is 16 amino acids long. Germline assignment: CDR1 SGHRS and CDR2 YFSETQ.

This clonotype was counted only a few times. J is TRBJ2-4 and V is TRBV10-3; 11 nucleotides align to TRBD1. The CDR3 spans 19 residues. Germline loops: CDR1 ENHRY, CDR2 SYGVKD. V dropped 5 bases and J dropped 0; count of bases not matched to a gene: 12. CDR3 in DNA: TGTGCCATCAGTAGTCCGGGACAGGGGGAGGCGGAAGCCAAAAACATTCAGTACTTC. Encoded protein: CAISSPGQGEAEAKNIQYF.

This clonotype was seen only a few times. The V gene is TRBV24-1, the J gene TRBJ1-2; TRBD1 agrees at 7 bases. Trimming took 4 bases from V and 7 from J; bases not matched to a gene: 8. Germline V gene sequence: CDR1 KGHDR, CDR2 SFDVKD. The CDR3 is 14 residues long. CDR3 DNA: TGTGCCACCAGTGACGTCGACAGGGTGGGTGGCTACACCTTC. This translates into CATSDVDRVGGYTF.

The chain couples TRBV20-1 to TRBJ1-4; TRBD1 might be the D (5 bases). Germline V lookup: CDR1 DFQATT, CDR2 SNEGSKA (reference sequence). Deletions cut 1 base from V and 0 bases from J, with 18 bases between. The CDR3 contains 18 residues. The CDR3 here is CSARGVGGSNPTNEKLFF. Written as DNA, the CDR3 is TGCAGTGCTAGAGGGGTCGGGGGGTCTAATCCAACTAATGAAAAACTGTTTTTT.